This T cell receptor (beta chain) was sequenced during a study of spatial heterogeneity in lung cancer. General study findings and limits: TCRs found ubiquitously expanded in tumor appeared in blood more at resection than at follow-up.

This CDR3 has 19 amino acids. V lost 5 bases to trimming and J lost 7 bases; unmatched junction nucleotides: 21. Germline CDR1 and CDR2: LNHNV and YYDKDF (reference sequence). Time point noted: sample taken at primary tumor resection. Unsorted whole RNA samples from tumor, nontumor lung or frozen PBMC were sequenced. TCRdb used MiXCR to reprocess the 5' RACE reads, holding one entry per CDR3 protein. Here the sample spans about 80,000 distinct CDR3 sequences, approximately 18% being singletons. Worth noting for this clonotype: Its target is unknown.

The sequence was collected from a male donor with early-stage non-small cell lung cancer. The sequenced sample was PBMCs, obtained at surgery. This chain connects TRBV15 to TRBJ2-1; 9 bases match TRBD2. CDR3 residues: CATSSFQAGGRLGMNEQFF. In DNA form, the CDR3 reads TGTGCCACCAGCTCATTCCAAGCGGGAGGTAGATTAGGGATGAATGAGCAGTTCTTC.